The 5 T cell receptor beta chains below all came from one sample that was sequenced in a study of control samples from healthy donors and cancer patients (dated by TCRdb to the early 2020s). The protocol used for the library was the immunoSEQ multiplex PCR assay. The table comes from immuneACCESS by way of TCRdb, which keeps in-frame sequences with V and J called. Part of the clones is missing from these tables; in studies checked, under half for an unresolved V gene and the rest for unknown reasons. Here the sample has some 200,000 clones; around 92% occur a single time. Approximately 1.4% of the sample is taken by the ten largest. Sequencing was performed on blood. Every receptor here comes from a woman aged 30 to 39 in good health.

V usage is TRBV19 and J usage is TRBJ2-1, with D perhaps given as TRBD1 or TRBD2 (5 bases each). The V and J ends lost 0 bases and 6 bases respectively, with 9 bases between them. The germline V gene has CDR1 LNHDA and CDR2 SQIVND (reference sequence). The CDR3 consists of 14 residues. The CDR3 is CASSIDPGRNEQFF. As DNA, the CDR3 is TGTGCCAGTAGTATAGATCCGGGACGCAATGAGCAGTTCTTC.

This chain uses TRBV27 with TRBJ2-5; tentative D call: TRBD1 (5 bases). CDR3 length: 14 residues. V lost 1 base and J lost 3, with 9 bases in between. The germline V gene has CDR1 MNHEY and CDR2 SMNVEV (reference sequence). For the CDR3, the DNA is TGTGCCAGCAGTTTATTGGGGCAGAAAGAGACCCAGTACTTC. It is translated as CASSLLGQKETQYF.

This clone was detected a few times. For the CDR3, the DNA is TGTGCCAGCAGCTTAGCATGGGGAACTGAAGCTTTCTTT. It encodes CASSLAWGTEAFF. The rearrangement uses TRBV7-9 and TRBJ1-1; D uncertain. Trimming pared 0 bases from V and 5 bases from J, leaving 7 bases between. The CDR3 spans 13 residues. Germline V gene data show CDR1 as SEHNR and CDR2 as FQNEAQ (reference sequence).

V and J are TRBV11-2 and TRBJ2-7; 8 bases line up with TRBD1. The germline V gene encodes CDR1 SGHAT and CDR2 FQNNGV. V was pared by 5 bases and J by 4 bases, with 4 bases of the junction left unmatched. The CDR3 extends over 13 amino acids. In DNA form, the CDR3 reads TGTGCCAGCAGCCCGGGACAGGTATACGAGCAGTACTTC. Translating gives CASSPGQVYEQYF.

This chain uses TRBV5-1 with TRBJ1-6, with a possible D match to TRBD1 (5 bases). CDR3 size: 14 residues. Germline CDR1 is SGHRS and CDR2 is YFSETQ. V was clipped by 3 bases and J by 8 bases, with 12 bases between them. This CDR3 is CASSWDGFYSPLHF. For the CDR3, the DNA is TGCGCCAGCAGCTGGGACGGGTTTTATTCACCCCTCCACTTT.